This T cell receptor beta chain appears in the sequencing data of a study of human T cells and chemical hapten exposure. This CDR3 comprises 13 residues. Trimming took 7 bases from V and 4 from J; bases not matched to a gene: 4. Germline assignment: CDR1 MGHDK and CDR2 SYGVNS. TCRdb redid the calling of the RACE reads with MiXCR, one entry per CDR3 protein. This sample has 80,000 to 100,000 distinct CDR3 sequences; roughly a tenth occur once, and the top ten carry 1.1%. Noted time point: patch test 3, about 24 weeks after DPC sensitization. Regarding treatment: therapeutic diphenylcyclopropenone sensitization with weekly scalp DPC. Sample share makes this clonotype medium-sized.

Here the sequenced sample was whole blood, taken in connection with sensitization to the hapten diphenylcyclopropenone (DPC). This rearrangement joins TRBV25-1 to TRBJ2-1, with 7 nucleotides matching TRBD2. The TCR originated in a woman in her twenties or thirties with alopecia areata. Some clones in this sample may be carry-over from other donors' samples. CDR3 coding DNA: TGTGCCAGCAAGAGCGGGGCGTACAATGAGCAGTTCTTC. It is translated as CASKSGAYNEQFF.